The subject of this entry is one TCR beta chain. This CDR3 is built from 15 residues. Germline V lookup: CDR1 SGHRS, CDR2 YFSETQ. Trimming removed 0 bases at V and 0 bases at J, with 10 bases between. These data come from a study of technical replicates of blood from four donors. The assay was immunoSEQ multiplex PCR, and TCRdb's table has in-frame clones only and misses some. Among tens of thousands of clones, 95% to 98% were seen once, and the ten largest hold over 0.15%. J is TRBJ2-7 and V is TRBV5-1, with a tentative D call TRBD2 (5 bases). This TCR derives from a human donor in good health. The sample taken for sequencing was T cells isolated from PBMCs. The CDR3 nucleotides are TGCGCCAGCAGCTTGGAAGGGAGAGGCTCCTACGAGCAGTACTTC. Its protein is CASSLEGRGSYEQYF.